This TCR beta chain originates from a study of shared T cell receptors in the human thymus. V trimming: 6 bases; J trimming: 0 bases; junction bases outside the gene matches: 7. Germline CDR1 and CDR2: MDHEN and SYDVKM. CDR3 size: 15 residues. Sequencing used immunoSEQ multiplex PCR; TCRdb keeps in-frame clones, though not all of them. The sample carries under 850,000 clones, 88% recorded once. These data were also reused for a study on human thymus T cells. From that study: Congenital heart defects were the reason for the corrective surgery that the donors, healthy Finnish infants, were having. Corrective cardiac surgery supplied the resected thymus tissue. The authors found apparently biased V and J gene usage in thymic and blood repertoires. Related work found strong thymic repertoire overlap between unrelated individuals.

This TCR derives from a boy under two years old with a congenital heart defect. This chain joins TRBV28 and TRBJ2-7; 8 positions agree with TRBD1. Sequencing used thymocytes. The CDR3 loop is CASREGQASSYEQYF. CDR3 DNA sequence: TGTGCCAGCAGGGAGGGACAGGCGAGCTCCTACGAGCAGTACTTC.